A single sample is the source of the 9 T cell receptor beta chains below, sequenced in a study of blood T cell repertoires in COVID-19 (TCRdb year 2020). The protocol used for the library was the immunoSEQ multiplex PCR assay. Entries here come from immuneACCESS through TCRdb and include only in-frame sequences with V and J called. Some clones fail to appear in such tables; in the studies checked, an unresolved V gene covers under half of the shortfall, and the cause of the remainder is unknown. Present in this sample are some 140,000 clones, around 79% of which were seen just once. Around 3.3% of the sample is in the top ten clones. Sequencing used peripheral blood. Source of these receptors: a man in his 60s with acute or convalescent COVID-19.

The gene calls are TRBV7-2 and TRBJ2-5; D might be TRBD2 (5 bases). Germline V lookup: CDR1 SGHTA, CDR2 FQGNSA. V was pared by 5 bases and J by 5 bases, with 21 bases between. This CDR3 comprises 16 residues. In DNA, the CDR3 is TGTGCCAGCAGCCTCCACGGACTCGCGGGTGGGGAGACCCAGTACTTC. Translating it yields CASSLHGLAGGETQYF.

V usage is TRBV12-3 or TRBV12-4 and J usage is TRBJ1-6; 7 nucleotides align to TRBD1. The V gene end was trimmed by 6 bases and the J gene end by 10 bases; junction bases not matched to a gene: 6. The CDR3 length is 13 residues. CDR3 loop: CASSDRAGSPLHF. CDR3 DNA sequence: TGTGCCAGCAGCGACAGGGCAGGATCACCCCTCCACTTT.

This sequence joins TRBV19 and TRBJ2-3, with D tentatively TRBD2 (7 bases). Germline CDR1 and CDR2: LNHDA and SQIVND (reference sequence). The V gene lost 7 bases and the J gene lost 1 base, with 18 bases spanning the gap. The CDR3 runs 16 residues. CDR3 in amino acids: CASTIGGASGTDTQYF. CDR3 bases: TGTGCCAGTACCATAGGGGGGGCCAGTGGCACAGATACGCAGTATTTT. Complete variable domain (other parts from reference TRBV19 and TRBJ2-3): DGGITQSPKYLFRKEGQNVTLSCEQNLNHDAMYWYRQDPGQGLRLIYYSQIVNDFQKGDIAEGYSVSREKKESFPLTVTSAQKNPTAFYLCASTIGGASGTDTQYFGPGTRLTVL.

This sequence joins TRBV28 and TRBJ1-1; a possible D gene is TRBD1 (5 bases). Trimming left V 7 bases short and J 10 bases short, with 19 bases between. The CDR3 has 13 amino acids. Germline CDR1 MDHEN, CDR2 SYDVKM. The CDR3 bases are TGTGCCAGCACTTTTGGGGGGTCCCTAACAGCTTTCTTT. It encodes CASTFGGSLTAFF. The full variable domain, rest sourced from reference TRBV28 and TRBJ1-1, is DVKVTQSSRYLVKRTGEKVFLECVQDMDHENMFWYRQDPGLGLRLIYFSYDVKMKEKGDIPEGYSVSREKKERFSLILESASTNQTSMYLCASTFGGSLTAFFGQGTRLTVV.

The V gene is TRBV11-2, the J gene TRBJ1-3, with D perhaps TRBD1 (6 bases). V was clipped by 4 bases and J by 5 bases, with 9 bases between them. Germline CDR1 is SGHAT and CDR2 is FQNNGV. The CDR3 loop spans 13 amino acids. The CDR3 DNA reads TGTGCCAGCAGCTCAGGGGTTCGAAACACCATATATTTT. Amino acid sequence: CASSSGVRNTIYF.

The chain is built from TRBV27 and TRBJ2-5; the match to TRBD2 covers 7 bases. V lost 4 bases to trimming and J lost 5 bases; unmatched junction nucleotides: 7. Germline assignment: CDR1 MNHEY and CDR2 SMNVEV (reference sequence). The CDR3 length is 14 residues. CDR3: CASSSKAGLETQYF. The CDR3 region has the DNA TGTGCCAGCAGTTCGAAAGCGGGACTGGAGACCCAGTACTTC.

This chain's CDR3 is CASSYGFTDNNEQFF. For the CDR3, the DNA is TGTGCCAGCAGCTATGGGTTTACAGATAACAATGAGCAGTTCTTC. This chain connects TRBV9 to TRBJ2-1; the D is unclear. The CDR3 is 15 residues long. V lost 4 bases, J lost 5 bases, and 16 bases lay in between. Germline loops: CDR1 SGDLS, CDR2 YYNGEE.

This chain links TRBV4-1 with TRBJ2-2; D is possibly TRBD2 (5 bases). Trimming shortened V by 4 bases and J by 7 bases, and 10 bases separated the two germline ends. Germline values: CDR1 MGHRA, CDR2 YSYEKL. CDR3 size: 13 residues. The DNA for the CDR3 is TGCGCCAGCAGCCCGACACTAGTCGGGGAGCTGTTTTTT. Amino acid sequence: CASSPTLVGELFF.

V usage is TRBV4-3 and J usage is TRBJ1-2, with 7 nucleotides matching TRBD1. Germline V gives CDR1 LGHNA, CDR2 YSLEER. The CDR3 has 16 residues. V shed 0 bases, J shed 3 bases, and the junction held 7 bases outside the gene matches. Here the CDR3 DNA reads TGCGCCAGCAGCCAAGAAGTTACAGGGGATTACTATGGCTACACCTTC. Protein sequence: CASSQEVTGDYYGYTF.